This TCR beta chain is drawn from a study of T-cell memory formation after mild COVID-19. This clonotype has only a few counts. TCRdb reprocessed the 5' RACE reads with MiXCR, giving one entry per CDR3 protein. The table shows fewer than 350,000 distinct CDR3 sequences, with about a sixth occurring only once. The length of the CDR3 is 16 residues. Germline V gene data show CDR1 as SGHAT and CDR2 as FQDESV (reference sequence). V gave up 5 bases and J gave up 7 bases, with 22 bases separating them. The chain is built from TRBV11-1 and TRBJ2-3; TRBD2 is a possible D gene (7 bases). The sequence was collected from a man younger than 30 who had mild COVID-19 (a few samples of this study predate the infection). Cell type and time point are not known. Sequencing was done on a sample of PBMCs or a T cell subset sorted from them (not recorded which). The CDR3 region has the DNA TGTGCCAGCAGCGGTCCTGGGGGGGGCCTCTCCTATACGCAGTATTTT. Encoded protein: CASSGPGGGLSYTQYF.